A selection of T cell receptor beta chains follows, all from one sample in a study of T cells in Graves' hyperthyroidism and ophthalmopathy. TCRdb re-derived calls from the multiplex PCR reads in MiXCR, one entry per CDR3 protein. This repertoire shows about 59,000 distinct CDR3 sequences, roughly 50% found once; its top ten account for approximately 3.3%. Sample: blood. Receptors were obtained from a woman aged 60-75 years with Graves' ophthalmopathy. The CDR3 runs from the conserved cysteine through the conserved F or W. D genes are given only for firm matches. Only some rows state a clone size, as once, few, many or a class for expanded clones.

TGTGCCAGCGCCGGGCAGACTTCCTACAATGAGCAGTTCTTC	CASAGQTSYNEQFF	TRBJ2-1	-	-	TRBV19
TGTGCCAGCAGCTTAGTCCGTGGCTACACCTTC	CASSLVRGYTF	TRBJ1-2	few	-	TRBV7-2
TGCGCCAGCAGCCAAGAAGAGACGGTCTCTGGGAATTCACCCCTCCACTTT	CASSQEETVSGNSPLHF	TRBJ1-6	once	-	TRBV4-1
TGTGCCAGCAGCTTCTCCAGGTCCCCCTACGAGCAGTACTTC	CASSFSRSPYEQYF	TRBJ2-7	many	-	TRBV7-2
TGTGCCAGCAGTGCCGGGACAGTGCTCACAGATACGCAGTATTTT	CASSAGTVLTDTQYF	TRBJ2-3	many	TRBD1	TRBV25-1
TGTGCCAGCAGTGATGTTTTTACGGGGGGCCGGATGGAAGAGACCCAGTACTTC	CASSDVFTGGRMEETQYF	TRBJ2-5	once	-	TRBV2
TGCAGTGCTCGGTTCGTAAACTCTGGGGCCAACGTCCTGACTTTC	CSARFVNSGANVLTF	TRBJ2-6	few	-	TRBV20-1
TGTGCCAGCCTGGGAATGACAGGCGAGCAGTACTTC	CASLGMTGEQYF	TRBJ2-7	medium-sized	-	TRBV2
TGCAGCGTTGAACTAGGGGGCAAGGCTGGCTACACCTTC	CSVELGGKAGYTF	TRBJ1-2	medium-sized	TRBD1	TRBV29-1
TGTGCCAGCAGTTTGGACAGGGGGGCCCGCTATGGCTACACCTTC	CASSLDRGARYGYTF	TRBJ1-2	many	TRBD1	TRBV12-3/TRBV12-4
TGCAGTGCAACAGGGGAAAGAGGCACAGATACGCAGTATTTT	CSATGERGTDTQYF	TRBJ2-3	many	TRBD1	TRBV20-1
TGCAGTGCTCGGCCGGGCTACTCTGGGGCCAACGTCCTGACTTTC	CSARPGYSGANVLTF	TRBJ2-6	-	-	TRBV20-1
TGTGCTAGTGGAGAAGTCTCGTTCACTGCTGGCACAGACAGGGAGAATCAGCCCCAGCATTTT	CASGEVSFTAGTDRENQPQHF	TRBJ1-5	-	TRBD1	TRBV2
TGCAGTGCTAGAGAAGCGGGGACTGAGACCCAGTACTTC	CSAREAGTETQYF	TRBJ2-5	-	TRBD2	TRBV20-1
TGTGCCAGTACAAGGGGGTACTATGGCTACACCTTC	CASTRGYYGYTF	TRBJ1-2	once	-	TRBV19